The next 15 T cell receptor beta chains were all read from a single sample in a study of post-analysis software for immune sequencing data. Findings and limits, study-wide: Five or six TRBV segments, TRBV5-6, TRBV5-1 and TRBV20-1 among them, were found more frequent in patients than controls.

Prepared TCR beta cDNA libraries contained unique molecular identifiers. Each CDR3 protein is one row after TCRdb ran MiXCR on the PCR reads. The table has approximately 360,000 distinct CDR3 sequences, around 33% seen once; the top ten hold around 15%. These TCRs are of unknown antigen specificity. The specimen sequenced was blood. These receptors were obtained from a girl under 18 with multiple sclerosis.

In its sample, this clonotype was seen many times. The rearrangement links TRBV7-8 to TRBJ2-4, with D perhaps TRBD1 or TRBD2 (5 bases each). The CDR3 has 14 residues. Germline V CDR1 and CDR2: SGHVS, FQNEAQ. Between the trimmed V and J ends, which lost 5 bases and 6 bases, there was a span of 14 bases. The CDR3 loop reads CASSALGGGNIQYF. The CDR3 region has the DNA TGTGCCAGCAGCGCCCTAGGTGGGGGAAACATTCAGTACTTC.

The chain is built from TRBV10-3 and TRBJ2-4; D may be TRBD1 or TRBD2 (5 bases each). Trimming stripped 3 bases from V and 0 bases from J, with 15 bases between. Germline V lookup: CDR1 ENHRY, CDR2 SYGVKD. This CDR3 region has 17 residues. The DNA for the CDR3 is TGTGCCATCAGTGAAACGAAGACGGGGCTAGCCAAAAACATTCAGTACTTC. Its translation is CAISETKTGLAKNIQYF.

This clonotype was recorded once. V is TRBV6-6 and J is TRBJ2-2; the D call may be TRBD1 or TRBD2 (7 bases each). The V end lost 5 bases, the J end lost 4 bases, and 20 bases lay between the germline ends. The length of the CDR3 is 17 residues. Germline values: CDR1 MNHNY, CDR2 SVGAGI (reference sequence). The CDR3 sequence is CASSNPRGGRGTGELFF. The CDR3 nucleotides are TGTGCCAGCAGTAACCCCAGGGGGGGGCGCGGCACCGGGGAGCTGTTTTTT.

This clonotype was observed a handful of times. The chain has TRBV6-5 and TRBJ2-5; D may be TRBD1 (6 bases). Germline-derived CDR1 and CDR2 are MNHEY and SVGAGI. CDR3 size: 14 residues. V was shortened by 5 bases and J by 0 bases, with 10 bases between the two germline ends. CDR3 nucleotide sequence: TGTGCCAGCAGTGCCGGGACAAACCAAGAGACCCAGTACTTC. Translating gives CASSAGTNQETQYF.

This clonotype was observed a few times. Sequence at one end of the junction differs from germline and may be a read error. The chain links TRBV5-1 to TRBJ1-5; TRBD1 agrees at 7 bases. This CDR3 contains 14 residues. CDR1 is SGHRS and CDR2 is YFSETQ in the germline V gene. The CDR3 coding sequence is TGCGCCCGCAGCTCAGGGGGAGGAAATCAGCCCCAGCATTTT. Translating it yields CARSSGGGNQPQHF.

The genes are TRBV10-3 and TRBJ2-7, with D possibly TRBD1 on 6 matching bases. With the DNA end fitting TRBJ2-5 better, the J assignment may be wrong. The CDR3 length is 14 residues. Germline V lookup: CDR1 ENHRY, CDR2 SYGVKD. The CDR3 spells CAISWDNLQETQYF. The DNA of the CDR3 is TGTGCCATCAGTTGGGACAACCTCCAGGAGACCCAGTACTTC.

This chain connects TRBV11-2 to TRBJ2-1, with a weak D call TRBD1 (5 bases). V lost 4 bases and J 6 bases, leaving 10 bases between the germline ends. This CDR3 has 13 amino acids. Germline assignment: CDR1 SGHAT and CDR2 FQNNGV. The CDR3 sequence: CASSSTGSNEQFF. CDR3 in DNA: TGTGCCAGCAGCTCAACAGGAAGCAATGAGCAGTTCTTC. The full variable domain, its missing parts supplied by reference TRBV11-2 and TRBJ2-1, is EAGVAQSPRYKIIEKRQSVAFWCNPISGHATLYWYQQILGQGPKLLIQFQNNGVVDDSQLPKDRFSAERLKGVDSTLKIQPAKLEDSAVYLCASSSTGSNEQFFGPGTRLTVL.

The chain is built from TRBV12-3 or TRBV12-4 and TRBJ2-3; D is ambiguous. The CDR3 loop spans 15 amino acids. The V end lost 1 base, the J end lost 3 bases, and 11 bases lay between the germline ends. The CDR3 is CASSLGPYLTDTQYF. The CDR3 DNA reads as TGTGCCAGCAGTTTAGGCCCCTATCTGACAGATACGCAGTATTTT.

The V and J genes are TRBV7-8 and TRBJ2-3; 8 bases fit TRBD2. V gave up 4 bases and J gave up 4 bases; unmatched junction bases: 7. This CDR3 comprises 15 residues. In germline, CDR1 is SGHVS, CDR2 FQNEAQ. CDR3 bases: TGTGCCAGCAGCTCCCCAGGCGGGGGGCCAGATACGCAGTATTTT. Its translation: CASSSPGGGPDTQYF.

CDR3 protein: CASTRGRIEQYF. DNA for the CDR3: TGTGCCAGCACGAGGGGTAGGATCGAGCAGTACTTC. The rearrangement uses TRBV7-9 and TRBJ2-7; D is tentatively TRBD1 or TRBD2 (5 bases each). The V end lost 7 bases, the J end lost 6 bases, and 13 bases lay between the germline ends. This CDR3 contains 12 residues. The germline gives CDR1 SEHNR, CDR2 FQNEAQ (reference sequence).

The V call is TRBV10-3, the J call TRBJ1-2; D gene uncertain. CDR1 and CDR2 (germline): ENHRY, SYGVKD. Trimming pared 0 bases from V and 3 bases from J, leaving 11 bases between. The CDR3 is made up of 15 amino acids. The CDR3 DNA is TGTGCCATCAGTGAGTCGAGTGCGGATTACTATGGCTACACCTTC. This translates into CAISESSADYYGYTF.

The genes are TRBV12-3 or TRBV12-4 and TRBJ2-7, with a tentative D call TRBD1 (6 bases). Trimming left V 2 bases short and J 3 bases short, with 11 bases between. The CDR3 has 14 amino acids. CDR3 in DNA: TGTGCCAGCAGTTTACAGCAGGGGTTCTACGAGCAGTACTTC. Translating it yields CASSLQQGFYEQYF.

V gene TRBV6-5 combines with J gene TRBJ1-2; D remains unclear. CDR3 length: 13 amino acids. V was pared by 2 bases and J by 1 base, with 5 bases between. The germline CDR1 and CDR2 sequences are MNHEY and SVGAGI. The CDR3 loop is CASSYDGNYGYTF. The CDR3 region has the DNA TGTGCCAGCAGTTACGACGGTAACTATGGCTACACCTTC.

There are a few counts of this clonotype. The J gene is TRBJ2-3, the V gene TRBV20-1, with TRBD2 as a possible D gene (5 bases). This CDR3 region has 14 residues. Trimming cost V 5 bases and J 1 base, with 13 bases left between them. Looked up from germline, CDR1 is DFQATT and CDR2 is SNEGSKA (reference sequence). The CDR3 bases are TGCAGTGCTCCCCTTGGTAGCGGCACAGATACGCAGTATTTT. Protein product: CSAPLGSGTDTQYF.

The chain couples TRBV10-3 to TRBJ2-1; the D gene is possibly TRBD1 (5 bases). The germline gives CDR1 ENHRY, CDR2 SYGVKD. Trimming left V 6 bases short and J 10 bases short, with 13 bases between. This CDR3 spans 12 amino acids. CDR3 sequence: CAISRPGWEQFF. The CDR3 DNA reads TGTGCCATCAGCCGTCCAGGGTGGGAGCAGTTCTTC.